This T cell receptor (beta chain) was documented in a study of control samples from healthy donors and cancer patients. The CDR3 sequence is 13 residues long. V lost 0 bases to trimming and J lost 5 bases, with 8 bases between them. Germline V gives CDR1 SGHRS, CDR2 YFSETQ. The method was immunoSEQ multiplex PCR; TCRdb's version includes in-frame clones alone and lacks a portion of them. The sample includes over 150,000 clones, nearly 96% of them seen just once. The sequencing sample was made of blood. The receptor's source is a woman in her thirties in good health. The chain is built from TRBV5-1 and TRBJ1-2; unclear D gene. In DNA form, the CDR3 reads TGCGCCAGCAGCTTGGCCTGGGAGTATGGCTACACCTTC. Amino acids: CASSLAWEYGYTF.